These 15 T cell receptor beta chains were all obtained from the same sample, sequenced in a study of cytomegalovirus exposure and HLA in healthy donors (dated 2017 in TCRdb). The library was built by means of the immunoSEQ multiplex PCR assay. The multiplex PCR relied on a mix of 60 forward primers for TCR Vbeta segments and 13 reverse primers for TCR Jbeta segments. The table comes from immuneACCESS by way of TCRdb, which keeps in-frame sequences with V and J called. Part of the clones is missing from these tables; in studies checked, under half for an unresolved V gene and the rest for unknown reasons. The sample table holds 65,000 to 75,000 clones, of which 74% were seen once. The ten most abundant clones make up roughly 11% of the sample. Material for sequencing was PBMCs. The receptors originated from a woman aged 55-70 years in good health and CMV-seropositive.

The rearrangement joins TRBV4-1 to TRBJ2-2; possible D gene TRBD2, 6 bases. The CDR3 is 16 amino acids. Trimming cost V 3 bases and J 0 bases, with 11 bases left between them. Germline CDR1 reads MGHRA; CDR2 reads YSYEKL. The CDR3 bases are TGCGCCAGCAGCCACGCGGGGCGGACGAACACCGGGGAGCTGTTTTTT. This translates into CASSHAGRTNTGELFF.

Comments on this clone: This is likely a read error, given that the CDR3 carries no conserved phenylalanine or tryptophan at its end. The rearrangement links TRBV29-1 to TRBJ2-3, with TRBD2 as a possible D gene (7 bases). Trimming took off 4 bases at V and 3 bases at J, with 11 bases between the two ends. Per the germline V gene, CDR1 is SQVTM and CDR2 is ANQGSEA. The length of the CDR3 is 13 residues. CDR3 sequence reads: CSVAGGQTDTQYV. The CDR3 coding sequence is TGCAGCGTTGCGGGGGGCCAGACAGATACGCAGTATGTT.

This chain's CDR3 is CASSPFEQGANEQFF. Written as DNA, the CDR3 is TGTGCCAGCAGCCCTTTCGAACAGGGGGCGAATGAGCAGTTCTTC. This chain uses TRBV7-8 with TRBJ2-1; 9 nucleotides agree with TRBD1. The CDR3 spans 15 residues. Germline trimming cut 5 bases from V and 7 bases from J; bases unmatched to any gene: 9. Germline V gives CDR1 SGHVS, CDR2 FQNEAQ.

This sequence joins TRBV19 and TRBJ1-1; D gene ambiguous. Trimming pared 5 bases from V and 2 bases from J, leaving 9 bases between. Germline V gene lookup returns CDR1 LNHDA and CDR2 SQIVND (reference sequence). The CDR3 runs to 13 residues. The CDR3 DNA is TGTGCCAGTAGTGGCAGAATAAACACTGAAGCTTTCTTT. Translated: CASSGRINTEAFF.

The rearrangement links TRBV7-9 to TRBJ1-3; possibly TRBD1 for D (5 bases). Per germline, CDR1 SEHNR and CDR2 FQNEAQ (reference sequence). V lost 5 bases, J lost 0 bases, and 11 bases lay in between. CDR3 length: 15 residues. CDR3 in DNA: TGTGCCAGCAGCGTCAGGGTAAACTCTGGAAACACCATATATTTT. Its protein is CASSVRVNSGNTIYF.

Remarks on this clone: The sample holds other DNA sequences that translate to the same CDR3. J is TRBJ1-1 and V is TRBV9, with 8 nucleotides matching TRBD1. After removal of 0 bases from V and 4 bases from J, the junction contained 2 bases not matched to a gene. The CDR3 is made up of 14 amino acids. CDR1 SGDLS and CDR2 YYNGEE come from the germline V gene. CDR3 residues: CASSVGTGPTEAFF. CDR3 nucleotides: TGTGCCAGCAGCGTAGGGACAGGGCCCACTGAAGCTTTCTTT.

The chain has TRBV6-1 and TRBJ2-7; 10 positions agree with TRBD2. The V gene's germline CDR1 is MNHNS and CDR2 SASEGT. CDR3 length: 15 amino acids. V lost 5 bases and J lost 1; bases outside the gene matches: 5. Written as DNA, the CDR3 is TGTGCCAGCAGTAGCTCTAGCGGGGGTTCCTACGAGCAGTACTTC. The encoded protein is CASSSSSGGSYEQYF.

The J gene is TRBJ1-1, the V gene TRBV28; D not resolved. Trimming removed 3 bases at V and 5 bases at J, with 13 bases between. Germline loops: CDR1 MDHEN, CDR2 SYDVKM. The CDR3 length is 14 residues. CDR3 DNA sequence: TGTGCCAGCAGTTTGGTTCAGGCCACGACTGAAGCTTTCTTT. It translates to CASSLVQATTEAFF.

This clone came up once. This sequence joins TRBV19 and TRBJ2-3; D is perhaps TRBD2 (6 bases). Per germline, CDR1 LNHDA and CDR2 SQIVND (reference sequence). There are 13 residues in the CDR3. V lost 3 bases and J lost 4, with 8 bases in between. This CDR3 is CASSIGSADTQYF. DNA of the CDR3: TGTGCCAGTAGTATCGGGAGCGCAGATACGCAGTATTTT.

The CDR3 here is CASRPTGSYGYTF. For the CDR3, the DNA is TGTGCCAGCAGACCTACAGGGTCCTATGGCTACACCTTC. This chain links TRBV5-6 with TRBJ1-2; the D gene is possibly TRBD1 (6 bases). The V end lost 5 bases, the J end lost 4 bases, and 12 bases lay between the germline ends. Germline CDR1 and CDR2: SGHDT and YYEEEE. This CDR3 region has 13 residues.

This clone was seen once. The chain employs TRBV6-5 and TRBJ2-5; D is unresolved. The CDR3 has 13 amino acids. Germline loops: CDR1 MNHEY, CDR2 SVGAGI. V was cut by 5 bases and J by 3 bases, with 10 bases left in between. DNA for the CDR3: TGTGCCAGCAGTGGCGGCGGTGAAGAGACCCAGTACTTC. This encodes CASSGGGEETQYF.

The genes are TRBV28 and TRBJ1-4, with D tentatively TRBD1 (6 bases). Trimming shortened V by 5 bases and J by 8 bases, and 18 bases separated the two germline ends. This CDR3 region has 15 residues. CDR1 and CDR2 from the germline V gene are MDHEN and SYDVKM. The CDR3 sequence: CASSIADRLGEKLFF. The CDR3 DNA follows: TGTGCCAGCAGTATCGCCGACAGGCTCGGAGAAAAACTGTTTTTT.

This clone has at least ten counts. The J gene is TRBJ2-1, the V gene TRBV9; D is perhaps TRBD1 (6 bases). V lost 4 bases to trimming and J lost 4 bases, with 15 bases between them. The CDR3 covers 15 residues. CDR1 is SGDLS, CDR2 YYNGEE, per germline. The CDR3 sequence is CASSPQGNTYNEQFF. Written as DNA, the CDR3 is TGTGCCAGCAGCCCACAGGGTAATACTTACAATGAGCAGTTCTTC.

This clone has a handful of counts. The V and J genes are TRBV2 and TRBJ1-6; 11 positions agree with TRBD1. The CDR3 totals 14 residues. With V trimmed by 8 bases and J by 10 bases, 7 bases remained unmatched. Germline loops: CDR1 SNHLY, CDR2 FYNNEI. The CDR3 loop reads CASYVGQGGSPLHF. The CDR3 coding sequence is TGTGCCAGCTATGTGGGACAGGGGGGCTCACCCCTCCACTTT.

This chain links TRBV5-1 with TRBJ2-1; 8 bases match TRBD2. Losses at the gene ends were 3 bases for V and 1 base for J; bases not matched to a gene: 6. Germline V gives CDR1 SGHRS, CDR2 YFSETQ. The CDR3 totals 16 residues. DNA for the CDR3: TGCGCCAGCAGCTGGGCGGGGGGAGGATCCTACAATGAGCAGTTCTTC. Protein sequence: CASSWAGGGSYNEQFF. The variable domain in full, completed from reference TRBV5-1 and TRBJ2-1, reads KAGVTQTPRYLIKTRGQQVTLSCSPISGHRSVSWYQQTPGQGLQFLFEYFSETQRNKGNFPGRFSGRQFSNSRSEMNVSTLELGDSALYLCASSWAGGGSYNEQFFGPGTRLTVL.